A single sample gave rise to the 3 T cell receptor beta chains below, sequenced in a study of blood T cell repertoires in COVID-19. Only in-frame clones appear in the TCRdb table, and some are missing; sequencing was by immunoSEQ multiplex PCR. This sample carries some 450,000 clones, approximately 90% of them seen once, and the ten largest clones take 0.8% to 0.9%. Sequenced sample: peripheral blood. The receptors come from a man between 18 and 35 years old with COVID-19, enrolled during active disease.

The table lists this clone with a count of one. This chain links TRBV24-1 with TRBJ2-3; D ambiguous. Trimming pared 5 bases from V and 3 bases from J, leaving 11 bases between. The CDR3 has 14 residues. Germline CDR1 KGHDR, CDR2 SFDVKD. CDR3 coding DNA: TGTGCCACCAGTGTTGGGTCGAGGACAGATACGCAGTATTTT. It specifies CATSVGSRTDTQYF.

The chain has TRBV5-1 and TRBJ2-3; TRBD2 matches 8 bases. CDR3 length: 14 amino acids. V was pared by 9 bases and J by 2 bases, with 8 bases of the junction left unmatched. The V gene's germline CDR1 is SGHRS and CDR2 YFSETQ. The CDR3 nucleotides read TGCGCCACCAACCTAGCGGGTAACACAGATACGCAGTATTTT. This encodes CATNLAGNTDTQYF. Looking up the rest from reference TRBV5-1 and TRBJ2-3 gives the full variable domain: KAGVTQTPRYLIKTRGQQVTLSCSPISGHRSVSWYQQTPGQGLQFLFEYFSETQRNKGNFPGRFSGRQFSNSRSEMNVSTLELGDSALYLCATNLAGNTDTQYFGPGTRLTVL.

The chain links TRBV27 to TRBJ2-6; possible D gene TRBD2, 6 bases. The CDR3 spans 15 residues. Trimming took off 4 bases at V and 2 bases at J, with 9 bases between the two ends. CDR1 MNHEY and CDR2 SMNVEV come from the germline V gene (reference sequence). CDR3 residues: CASSSGVAGANVLTF. In DNA, the CDR3 is TGTGCCAGCAGTTCGGGGGTTGCTGGGGCCAACGTCCTGACTTTC.